The clone carrying this T cell receptor (beta chain) was seen ten or more times. The data were obtained in a study of early T cells in non-severe SARS-CoV-2 infection. Unique molecular identifiers were affixed to single, distinct cDNA molecules. TCRdb reprocessed the 5' RACE reads via MiXCR and lists one record per CDR3 protein. The sample holds some 48,000 distinct CDR3 sequences; about 7.4% are singletons and the top ten take under 6.5%. The receptor was isolated from an adult who was a healthcare worker with PCR-confirmed SARS-CoV-2 infection or an uninfected control (not recorded which). The sequencing sample was made of whole blood.

Here the CDR3 DNA reads TGTGCCAGTAGTATACCGGGTAACTACGAGCAGTACTTC. Encoded protein: CASSIPGNYEQYF. The gene calls are TRBV19 and TRBJ2-7; D is uncertain. The CDR3 spans 13 residues. V was pared by 2 bases and J by 3 bases, with 8 bases between. Germline values: CDR1 LNHDA, CDR2 SQIVND (reference sequence). The full variable domain, in which reference TRBV19 and TRBJ2-7 provide the parts outside the CDR3, is DGGITQSPKYLFRKEGQNVTLSCEQNLNHDAMYWYRQDPGQGLRLIYYSQIVNDFQKGDIAEGYSVSREKKESFPLTVTSAQKNPTAFYLCASSIPGNYEQYFGPGTRLTVT.